A single sample gave rise to the 14 T cell receptor beta chains below, sequenced in a study of blood T cell repertoires in COVID-19. Using immunoSEQ multiplex PCR, the repertoire was profiled, and TCRdb retains in-frame clones only, with some absent. Among around 230,000 clones, almost 85% were seen once, and the ten largest hold about 15%. The sequencing input was PBMCs or T cells enriched from blood (not recorded which). The receptors originated from a man between 40 and 49 years old who had recovered from COVID-19.

This clone occurred once. The chain is built from TRBV3-1 (or the pseudogene TRBV3-2) and TRBJ1-2, with D possibly matching TRBD1 (6 bases). Germline V CDR1 and CDR2: LGHDT, YNNKEL (reference sequence). Trimming shortened V by 3 bases and J by 8 bases, and 13 bases separated the two germline ends. This CDR3 is built from 13 residues. The CDR3 protein is CASSHAGVGGYTF. CDR3 bases: TGTGCCAGCAGCCACGCAGGGGTTGGGGGCTACACCTTC.

J is TRBJ1-5 and V is TRBV9, with D maybe TRBD1 (6 bases). The CDR3 covers 14 residues. Per the germline V gene, CDR1 is SGDLS and CDR2 is YYNGEE. With 4 bases removed from V and 3 bases from J, the gap between germline ends came to 11 bases. CDR3 sequence (DNA): TGTGCCAGCAGCCCAGGGGATACCAATCAGCCCCAGCATTTT. Amino acids: CASSPGDTNQPQHF. Full variable domain (rest looked up from reference TRBV9 and TRBJ1-5): DSGVTQTPKHLITATGQRVTLRCSPRSGDLSVYWYQQSLDQGLQFLIQYYNGEERAKGNILERFSAQQFPDLHSELNLSSLELGDSALYFCASSPGDTNQPQHFGDGTRLSIL.

This chain connects TRBV6-1 to TRBJ2-2, with D maybe TRBD1 (5 bases). V was pared by 3 bases and J by 5 bases, with 16 bases between. The CDR3 length is 16 residues. Germline V lookup: CDR1 MNHNS, CDR2 SASEGT. In nucleotides, the CDR3 is TGTGCCAGCAGTGAGCCCGATGGGGCCGGGACCGGGGAGCTGTTTTTT. It encodes CASSEPDGAGTGELFF.

The chain links TRBV2 to TRBJ1-1; D is possibly TRBD1 (6 bases). V shed 7 bases and J shed 0 bases, with 9 bases lying between them. Germline CDR1 SNHLY, CDR2 FYNNEI. The CDR3 totals 13 residues. CDR3 DNA: TGTGCCAGCAAAAGGACAGTGAACACTGAAGCTTTCTTT. Encoded protein: CASKRTVNTEAFF.

The J gene is TRBJ1-2, the V gene TRBV5-1; D unclear. Trimming took off 0 bases at V and 4 bases at J, with 7 bases between the two ends. CDR3 length: 13 residues. From germline, CDR1 is SGHRS and CDR2 YFSETQ. In DNA form, the CDR3 reads TGCGCCAGCAGCTTGGATCCGGGCTATGGCTACACCTTC. Residues: CASSLDPGYGYTF.

The chain uses TRBV5-1 and TRBJ2-5, with 8 bases identical to TRBD1. J gave up 4 bases and V 4 bases, and 3 bases lay outside the gene matches. Germline CDR1 is SGHRS and CDR2 is YFSETQ. The CDR3 loop spans 13 amino acids. The CDR3 nucleotides read TGCGCCAGCAGCGGACAGGGACGAGAGACCCAGTACTTC. Protein: CASSGQGRETQYF.

The CDR3 spells CASSQGNGQPQHF. The CDR3 bases are TGTGCCAGCAGCCAAGGTAACGGTCAGCCCCAGCATTTT. The chain combines TRBV3-1 (or the pseudogene TRBV3-2) with TRBJ1-5; D is unclear. V lost 1 base, J lost 6 bases, and 7 bases lay in between. Germline V gene data show CDR1 as LGHDT and CDR2 as YNNKEL (reference sequence). The CDR3 consists of 13 residues.

This clone was observed once. CDR3 in amino acids: CASSLGNGLVEQFF. Here the CDR3 DNA reads TGTGCCAGCAGCTTAGGTAACGGTCTGGTTGAGCAGTTCTTC. The V gene is TRBV7-3, the J gene TRBJ2-1; unclear D gene. Germline V gene data show CDR1 as SGHTA and CDR2 as FQGTGA. Trimming removed 2 bases at V and 9 bases at J, with 14 bases between. This CDR3 has 14 amino acids.

The CDR3 region has the DNA TGTGCCTGGATTTCCCCCGAGACAGGGATTTCCGAAGCTTTCTTT. This encodes CAWISPETGISEAFF. The chain links TRBV30 to TRBJ1-1; 7 bases are shared with TRBD1. The germline gives CDR1 GTSNPN, CDR2 SVGIG (reference sequence). The junction had 16 bases not matched to a gene; V was cut back by 4 bases and J by 8 bases. CDR3 length: 15 amino acids.

This clone was counted ten times or more. The CDR3 sequence: CASSRGTGNYGYTF. The CDR3 nucleotides read TGTGCCAGCAGCCGAGGAACTGGGAACTATGGCTACACCTTC. The chain uses TRBV4-2 and TRBJ1-2, with D uncertain. The length of the CDR3 is 14 residues. Trimming removed 4 bases from V and 2 bases from J, with 11 bases in between. CDR1 is LGHNA and CDR2 is YNFKEQ in the germline V gene.

This clone was seen only a few times. The V call is TRBV7-8, the J call TRBJ1-5, with D unresolved. Deletions cut 1 base from V and 2 bases from J, with 3 bases between. In germline, CDR1 is SGHVS, CDR2 FQNEAQ. The CDR3 totals 13 residues. This CDR3 is CASSLVGNQPQHF. The CDR3 nucleotides are TGTGCCAGCAGCTTAGTCGGCAATCAGCCCCAGCATTTT.

A remark on this clone: The same CDR3 is also encoded by other DNA sequences in this sample. This rearrangement joins TRBV3-1 (or the pseudogene TRBV3-2) to TRBJ1-2; D call uncertain. Per germline, CDR1 LGHDT and CDR2 YNNKEL (reference sequence). V lost 1 base and J 7 bases, leaving 4 bases between the germline ends. CDR3 length equals 11 residues. Here the CDR3 DNA reads TGTGCCAGCAGCCAAGGCGGTGGCTACACCTTC. Protein product: CASSQGGGYTF.

The chain combines TRBV30 with TRBJ1-3; 9 positions match TRBD1. V lost 4 bases and J lost 1; bases outside the gene matches: 5. Germline assignment: CDR1 GTSNPN and CDR2 SVGIG (reference sequence). The CDR3 covers 15 residues. The CDR3 DNA reads TGTGCCTGGAACGGGGACAGGGAGTCTGGAAACACCATATATTTT. Amino acid sequence: CAWNGDRESGNTIYF.

The chain is built from TRBV18 and TRBJ2-2; D gene ambiguous. The germline CDR1 and CDR2 sequences are KGHSH and LQKENI. The CDR3 covers 16 residues. With 2 bases removed from V and 0 bases from J, the gap between germline ends came to 10 bases. CDR3 in DNA: TGTGCCAGCTCACCAATTACTCTACCGAACACCGGGGAGCTGTTTTTT. Translated, it gives CASSPITLPNTGELFF.